This TCR beta chain was sequenced during a study of T cell responses to AZD1222 COVID-19 vaccine listed by TCRdb under 2021. With respect to the entire study: A total of about 250 trial participants underwent TCR sequencing, of whom 200 to 220 had received two doses of AZD1222 and about 25 had received two doses of the MenACWY control vaccine. Trial participants were enrolled by age into 18-55, 56-69 and 70-plus year subgroups, with around 150, 28 and 57 TCR-sequenced participants respectively. General conclusions and limits of the study: The vaccine-associated CD4 TCRs covered the entire spike protein, and the dominant responses fell in regions 160-218 and 743-854. After two AZD1222 doses, spike-specific TCR breadth and depth were significantly higher than at day 0 and than in MenACWY recipients. Because no day 14 peak-response samples were available, the repertoires could be characterized only after the peak T cell response. Conclusions about previously exposed vaccinees are limited because only a handful of AZD1222 recipients were SARS-CoV-2 seropositive at baseline. In the small 56-69-year group, the increase in depth fell short of significance, most likely because of low power. Most participants were white British and females outnumbered males, and the authors suggested that clonal diversity may have been underestimated. Reportedly, close to half of the unique spike-specific TCRs recognized epitopes lying outside the regions that are mutated in the B.1.351 and B.1.1.7 variants.

The CDR3 regions of human TCRbeta chains were analyzed by immunosequencing. The source study handled its data this way. TCRs in the repertoires were compared against a reference library of SARS-CoV-2-specific TCRs that had been generated with the MIRA antigen-specificity platform. Breadth was defined as the fraction of unique TCRs that were SARS-CoV-2-associated, and depth was defined as the fraction of total T cells that were SARS-CoV-2-associated. Each spike-specific TCR was assigned to its reactive spike region and to a CD4 or CD8 class using the MIRA data. Log10-transformed breadth and depth values were compared by one-way ANOVA with Sidak's multiple comparisons tests. Not all clones reach the TCRdb copy of this immuneACCESS table, which keeps in-frame sequences only. Checked studies attribute under half of the gap to unresolved V genes and leave the rest unexplained. V, J and clone size derive from that table, while D and trimming were established from the DNA sequence. The table for this sample lists about 84,000 clones; 80% to 90% of them were counted only once. 9% to 13% of the sample comes from the top ten.

Comment on this clone: There is no known antigen for this receptor. Base quality data are lacking; no much larger clone is found one base away.

CDR1 and CDR2 (LNHDA, SQIVND) derive from the germline V gene (reference sequence). There are 13 amino acids in the CDR3, from cysteine to phenylalanine inclusive. The entry retains the CDR3 DNA only, 39 bases that are in frame from base 1. V is pared back by 5 bases and J by 1 base, with 8 bases lying between the germline termini. The time point label on this specimen signifies: about 28 days (+/-7) after the second vaccine dose. Because spike-specific TCR depth and breadth did not differ between the two schedules, AZD1222 recipients who got a second dose at roughly 4 weeks were pooled with those who got a second dose at roughly 12 weeks. Samples from vaccinated people were obtained from the UK trials COV001 and COV002, which included a single-blind randomized controlled phase 2/3 trial of AZD1222 (ChAdOx1 nCoV-19) in healthy adults. Trial participant PBMC samples were collected at day 0 and day 28 after the second dose for TCRbeta chain sequencing.

This clonotype originated in an adult who received the AZD1222 COVID-19 vaccine. The source was peripheral blood, collected 28 days after the second AZD1222 dose. The chain uses TRBV19 and TRBJ1-1; confidence is insufficient to name the D gene. The CDR3 region: CASSGDPNTEAFF. The sequenced DNA is TGTGCCAGTAGTGGTGACCCGAACACTGAAGCTTTCTTT.